What follows are 27 T cell receptor beta chains derived from one specimen sequenced in a study of shared clonotypes between healthy human individuals. Libraries were prepared by immunoSEQ multiplex PCR; TCRdb keeps only in-frame clonotypes and omits some of them. This sample has approximately 1.4 million clones, with around 98% found just once. The sequencing sample was made of naive CD4+ T cells sorted from blood. As for subset: CD45RA+ positively selected. The source is a man aged 30 to 39 in good health.

The rearrangement joins TRBV28 to TRBJ2-7; maybe TRBD2 (5 bases). This CDR3 is 11 amino acids long. Trimming removed 4 bases from V and 10 bases from J, with 11 bases in between. CDR1 is MDHEN and CDR2 is SYDVKM in the germline V gene. CDR3 sequence: CASSSGVSQYF. As DNA, the CDR3 is TGTGCCAGCAGTTCCGGGGTGAGTCAGTACTTC.

The V and J genes are TRBV5-6 and TRBJ2-1; perhaps D is TRBD1 or TRBD2 (6 bases each). Germline lookup yields CDR1 SGHDT and CDR2 YYEEEE. This CDR3 region has 13 residues. V lost 3 bases, J lost 7 bases, and 11 bases lay in between. The CDR3 nucleotides are TGTGCCAGCAGCTGGAGGGGGGCAAATGAGCAGTTCTTC. Its translation is CASSWRGANEQFF.

This chain links TRBV27 with TRBJ2-1; 8 bases line up with TRBD2. CDR3 length equals 18 residues. The V segment lost 5 bases and the J segment 0 bases; nucleotides outside the gene matches: 12. CDR1 is MNHEY and CDR2 is SMNVEV in the germline V gene (reference sequence). CDR3 in DNA: TGTGCCAGCAGTCTCTTCTCGATAGCGGGAAACTCCTACAATGAGCAGTTCTTC. Encoded protein: CASSLFSIAGNSYNEQFF.

This clone was counted between two and nine times. J is TRBJ1-5 and V is TRBV7-3; weak D call: TRBD1 (5 bases). CDR3 length: 12 amino acids. Trimming removed 11 bases from V and 2 bases from J, with 10 bases in between. CDR1 is SGHTA and CDR2 is FQGTGA in the germline V gene. The CDR3 DNA sequence: TGTGCCCTGGGACGGGGCAATCAGCCCCAGCATTTT. Protein: CALGRGNQPQHF.

The chain has TRBV15 and TRBJ2-7; a possible D gene is TRBD2 (6 bases). The CDR3 totals 13 residues. Germline assignment: CDR1 LNHNV and CDR2 YYDKDF (reference sequence). Trimming took 3 bases from V and 3 from J, leaving 9 bases between them. The CDR3 region is CATSRGLFYEQYF. CDR3 nucleotides: TGTGCCACCAGCAGGGGACTTTTCTACGAGCAGTACTTC.

V is TRBV7-9 and J is TRBJ2-1, with 16 bases matching TRBD2. Germline CDR1 is SEHNR and CDR2 is FQNEAQ (reference sequence). The J segment lost 8 bases and the V segment lost 5 bases, leaving 6 bases of the junction unmatched. CDR3 size: 16 residues. CDR3 protein: CASSPGTSGRADEQFF. In DNA form, the CDR3 reads TGTGCCAGCAGCCCAGGGACTAGCGGGAGGGCCGATGAGCAGTTCTTC.

The chain links TRBV2 to TRBJ2-2; TRBD2 might be the D (6 bases). The V and J ends lost 8 bases and 6 bases respectively, with 13 bases between them. The CDR3 runs to 13 residues. The germline V gene encodes CDR1 SNHLY and CDR2 FYNNEI. CDR3 bases: TGTGCCAGCCGGTGGGGGGATTCCGGGGAGCTGTTTTTT. It encodes CASRWGDSGELFF.

About this clone: The sample has other DNA sequences that encode this CDR3 too. This chain connects TRBV19 to TRBJ1-1, with D possibly TRBD1 on 5 matching bases. Trimming shortened V by 3 bases and J by 1 base, and 6 bases separated the two germline ends. CDR1 and CDR2 (germline): LNHDA, SQIVND (reference sequence). CDR3 length equals 13 residues. CDR3 protein: CASSMRGNTEAFF. In DNA form, the CDR3 reads TGTGCCAGTAGTATGAGGGGGAACACTGAAGCTTTCTTT.

The rearrangement joins TRBV7-9 to TRBJ2-5; D unclear. Germline V gene sequence: CDR1 SEHNR, CDR2 FQNEAQ (reference sequence). CDR3 length: 14 amino acids. Trimming cost V 3 bases and J 3 bases, with 11 bases left between them. CDR3 sequence: CASSLASYEETQYF. The CDR3 region has the DNA TGTGCCAGCAGCTTGGCGAGCTATGAAGAGACCCAGTACTTC.

This CDR3 reads CASSEAPVDTVNTEAFF. The CDR3 nucleotides read TGTGCCAGCAGTGAAGCGCCTGTGGACACTGTCAACACTGAAGCTTTCTTT. The rearrangement uses TRBV6-1 and TRBJ1-1; D perhaps matches TRBD1 (5 bases). V shed 0 bases and J shed 2 bases, with 16 bases lying between them. Germline-derived CDR1 and CDR2 are MNHNS and SASEGT. The CDR3 consists of 17 residues.

The rearrangement uses TRBV28 and TRBJ2-3, with unresolved D. CDR3 length equals 16 residues. CDR1 is MDHEN, CDR2 SYDVKM, per germline. V was shortened by 7 bases and J by 1 base, with 18 bases between the two germline ends. CDR3 in amino acids: CASTPILNAGTDTQYF. CDR3 DNA sequence: TGTGCCAGCACTCCAATACTAAACGCAGGCACAGATACGCAGTATTTT.

The V call is TRBV9, the J call TRBJ2-7; 9 bases map to TRBD1. The CDR3 loop spans 15 amino acids. The V and J ends lost 4 bases and 4 bases, in that order; junction bases with no gene match: 9. Germline lookup yields CDR1 SGDLS and CDR2 YYNGEE. In nucleotides, the CDR3 is TGTGCCAGCAGCACGCGGACAGGGGCAGCGTACGAGCAGTACTTC. Protein product: CASSTRTGAAYEQYF.

This clone was recorded only once. The genes are TRBV18 and TRBJ2-5; the match to TRBD1 covers 8 bases. J gave up 6 bases and V 6 bases, and 15 bases lay outside the gene matches. CDR1 and CDR2 from the germline V gene are KGHSH and LQKENI. The CDR3 totals 16 residues. This CDR3 is CASSPGGGRVLKTQYF. CDR3 DNA: TGTGCCAGCTCCCCAGGGGGCGGTCGGGTCCTAAAGACCCAGTACTTC. Full variable domain (rest looked up from reference TRBV18 and TRBJ2-5): NAGVMQNPRHLVRRRGQEARLRCSPMKGHSHVYWYRQLPEEGLKFMVYLQKENIIDESGMPKERFSAEFPKEGPSILRIQQVVRGDSAAYFCASSPGGGRVLKTQYFGPGTRLLVL.

This chain joins TRBV6-1 and TRBJ2-3, with TRBD2 matching 8 bases. The ends lost 8 bases at V and 2 bases at J; junction bases unmatched: 3. CDR1 and CDR2 from the germline V gene are MNHNS and SASEGT. This CDR3 has 13 amino acids. The CDR3: CASASGFTDTQYF. In DNA form, the CDR3 reads TGTGCCAGCGCTAGCGGGTTCACAGATACGCAGTATTTT.

Here the CDR3 reads CASSPKTGAPGANVLTF. The CDR3 nucleotides read TGCGCCAGCAGCCCCAAAACGGGGGCCCCTGGGGCCAACGTCCTGACTTTC. This chain joins TRBV4-3 and TRBJ2-6; the D gene could be TRBD1 or TRBD2 (6 bases each). Between the trimmed V and J ends, which lost 4 bases and 2 bases, there was a span of 15 bases. The CDR3 runs 17 residues. The germline CDR1 and CDR2 sequences are LGHNA and YSLEER.

The rearrangement uses TRBV18 and TRBJ2-3, with D uncertain. The CDR3 contains 13 residues. Germline lookup yields CDR1 KGHSH and CDR2 LQKENI. V was trimmed by 4 bases and J by 0 bases, leaving 5 bases between them. The CDR3 DNA reads TGTGCCAGCTCACAAGACAGCACAGATACGCAGTATTTT. Its translation: CASSQDSTDTQYF.

This sequence joins TRBV4-1 and TRBJ2-6; TRBD2 agrees at 8 bases. J was trimmed by 0 bases and V by 6 bases; bases with no gene match: 10. Germline loops: CDR1 MGHRA, CDR2 YSYEKL. This CDR3 spans 18 amino acids. CDR3 region: CASSHGGDSPSGANVLTF. In DNA, the CDR3 is TGCGCCAGCAGTCACGGGGGGGATAGTCCCTCTGGGGCCAACGTCCTGACTTTC.

The chain recombines TRBV27 with TRBJ2-3; no reliable D call. This CDR3 contains 14 residues. CDR1 and CDR2 from the germline V gene are MNHEY and SMNVEV (reference sequence). Trimming took 2 bases from V and 2 from J, leaving 8 bases between them. CDR3 nucleotide sequence: TGTGCCAGCAGTTTACGGTCGGTCACAGATACGCAGTATTTT. Its translation: CASSLRSVTDTQYF.

The chain is built from TRBV11-2 and TRBJ1-1; D possibly corresponds to TRBD1 (6 bases). Germline V gene lookup returns CDR1 SGHAT and CDR2 FQNNGV. The V end lost 0 bases, the J end lost 2 bases, and 10 bases lay between the germline ends. There are 15 residues in the CDR3. The CDR3 DNA is TGTGCCAGCAGCTTAGATTGGGGGCAAAACACTGAAGCTTTCTTT. This translates into CASSLDWGQNTEAFF.

This clone came up once. The chain has TRBV7-9 and TRBJ2-5; D may be TRBD1 (6 bases). The CDR3 covers 19 residues. Trimming cost V 0 bases and J 0 bases, with 20 bases left between them. In germline, CDR1 is SEHNR, CDR2 FQNEAQ (reference sequence). The DNA of the CDR3 is TGTGCCAGCAGCTTAGCGACCTTGGGTACAGGGAAGTACCAAGAGACCCAGTACTTC. Amino acid sequence: CASSLATLGTGKYQETQYF.

CDR3 amino acids: CASSVGRDRNYEKLFF. DNA of the CDR3: TGTGCCAGCAGCGTAGGCCGGGACAGGAATTATGAAAAACTGTTTTTT. The chain is built from TRBV9 and TRBJ1-4; 8 bases line up with TRBD1. CDR1 is SGDLS, CDR2 YYNGEE, per germline. The CDR3 length is 16 residues. J gave up 6 bases and V 0 bases, and 7 bases lay outside the gene matches. Combining the CDR3 with reference TRBV9 and TRBJ1-4 gives the whole variable domain DSGVTQTPKHLITATGQRVTLRCSPRSGDLSVYWYQQSLDQGLQFLIQYYNGEERAKGNILERFSAQQFPDLHSELNLSSLELGDSALYFCASSVGRDRNYEKLFFGSGTQLSVL.

The chain combines TRBV25-1 with TRBJ1-5; no clear D. Per germline, CDR1 MGHDK and CDR2 SYGVNS. Trimming removed 4 bases from V and 7 bases from J, with 14 bases in between. CDR3 length: 14 amino acids. The CDR3 sequence: CASSGVGIGQPQHF. In DNA, the CDR3 is TGTGCCAGCAGTGGTGTCGGGATCGGACAGCCCCAGCATTTT.

The rearrangement joins TRBV30 to TRBJ2-1; the D gene is possibly TRBD1 (6 bases). The germline CDR1 and CDR2 sequences are GTSNPN and SVGIG (reference sequence). This CDR3 comprises 15 residues. V was pared by 3 bases and J by 7 bases, with 19 bases between. CDR3 DNA: TGTGCCTGGAGAAGACCGGCAGGGGCGGGTAATGAGCAGTTCTTC. Translation: CAWRRPAGAGNEQFF.

This clone was found once. The genes are TRBV11-2 and TRBJ1-1, with unresolved D. V gave up 1 base and J gave up 2 bases, with 8 bases separating them. The CDR3 loop spans 14 amino acids. The germline V gene has CDR1 SGHAT and CDR2 FQNNGV. Written as DNA, the CDR3 is TGTGCCAGCAGCTTAGCTTATCGTAACACTGAAGCTTTCTTT. Protein: CASSLAYRNTEAFF.

The chain joins TRBV9 to TRBJ2-5, with D uncertain. This CDR3 has 17 residues. Germline V CDR1 and CDR2: SGDLS, YYNGEE. V lost 0 bases and J lost 2, with 17 bases in between. The CDR3 region is CASSVGPGRSFQETQYF. As DNA, the CDR3 is TGTGCCAGCAGCGTAGGGCCCGGCAGGAGTTTTCAAGAGACCCAGTACTTC.

This clone was counted a single time. The DNA for the CDR3 is TGTGCCAGCAGCTTAGTGGGAGCGGGCACAGATACGCAGTATTTT. Protein product: CASSLVGAGTDTQYF. The V gene is TRBV7-9, the J gene TRBJ2-3; maybe TRBD2 (5 bases). This CDR3 comprises 15 residues. Trimming pared 1 base from V and 1 base from J, leaving 9 bases between. Germline CDR1 and CDR2: SEHNR and FQNEAQ (reference sequence).

The chain is built from TRBV5-4 and TRBJ2-7, with 8 bases lining up with TRBD1. CDR3 length equals 14 residues. Germline loops: CDR1 SGHNT, CDR2 YYREEE (reference sequence). The junction had 5 bases not matched to a gene; V was cut back by 4 bases and J by 2 bases. The CDR3 loop is CASSKDRATYEQYF. In DNA form, the CDR3 reads TGTGCCAGCAGCAAGGACAGGGCTACCTACGAGCAGTACTTC. Full variable domain (rest looked up from reference TRBV5-4 and TRBJ2-7): ETGVTQSPTHLIKTRGQQVTLRCSSQSGHNTVSWYQQALGQGPQFIFQYYREEENGRGNFPPRFSGLQFPNYSSELNVNALELDDSALYLCASSKDRATYEQYFGPGTRLTVT.